These 20 T cell receptor beta chains originate from one sample sequenced in a study of T cell changes during pregnancy in multiple sclerosis. Profiled with immunoSEQ multiplex PCR; TCRdb holds only in-frame clones, not every one. In the table there are some 60,000 clones, about 88% of which are singletons. The specimen comprised CD4+ T cells from peripheral blood mononuclear cells, sampled in the third trimester of pregnancy. All receptors derive from a female donor with multiple sclerosis, enrolled in a pregnancy study.

The V and J genes are TRBV29-1 and TRBJ2-7; no clear D. V lost 1 base to trimming and J lost 3 bases, with 10 bases between them. CDR3 length equals 13 residues. In germline, CDR1 is SQVTM, CDR2 ANQGSEA. The CDR3 region is CSVEVPPYYEQYF. CDR3 coding DNA: TGCAGCGTTGAAGTCCCTCCTTACTACGAGCAGTACTTC.

The chain links TRBV7-2 to TRBJ2-2; maybe TRBD2 (5 bases). Germline loops: CDR1 SGHTA, CDR2 FQGNSA. This CDR3 comprises 15 residues. V was pared by 5 bases and J by 4 bases, with 14 bases between. The CDR3 nucleotides are TGTGCCAGCAGCACAAGTCGCCGGGGCACCGGGGAGCTGTTTTTT. It encodes CASSTSRRGTGELFF.

The V call is TRBV18, the J call TRBJ1-2; 8 bases agree with TRBD1. CDR1 and CDR2 from the germline V gene are KGHSH and LQKENI. This CDR3 is 14 amino acids long. The ends lost 2 bases at V and 5 bases at J; junction bases unmatched: 4. The CDR3 spells CASSPRTGPYGYTF. In DNA form, the CDR3 reads TGTGCCAGCTCACCAAGGACAGGGCCTTATGGCTACACCTTC.

The V and J genes are TRBV19 and TRBJ1-2; D gene unclear. Germline V gene data show CDR1 as LNHDA and CDR2 as SQIVND (reference sequence). The CDR3 contains 16 residues. V dropped 4 bases and J dropped 4 bases, with 19 bases sitting between them. CDR3 coding DNA: TGTGCCAGTAGTACCACATCCCGTGGTGTCGCCTATGGCTACACCTTC. Its protein product is CASSTTSRGVAYGYTF.

This sequence joins TRBV7-2 and TRBJ1-1; 7 bases are shared with TRBD1. Unmatched junction bases numbered 11, after V lost 5 bases and J lost 5 bases. The CDR3 is 15 amino acids. CDR1 SGHTA and CDR2 FQGNSA come from the germline V gene. The CDR3 loop is CASSIPGGPPTEAFF. The CDR3 nucleotides are TGTGCCAGCAGCATCCCAGGGGGGCCACCAACTGAAGCTTTCTTT.

The rearrangement links TRBV19 to TRBJ1-1, with D possibly being TRBD1 (6 bases). Deletions cut 7 bases from V and 6 bases from J, with 18 bases between. The CDR3 totals 14 residues. The V gene's germline CDR1 is LNHDA and CDR2 SQIVND (reference sequence). As DNA, the CDR3 is TGTGCCAGTATCCTAAAGGGGGAGAAGGCTGAAGCTTTCTTT. Translation gives CASILKGEKAEAFF.

The V gene is TRBV30, the J gene TRBJ2-7, with no clear D. The V gene's germline CDR1 is GTSNPN and CDR2 SVGIG (reference sequence). There are 14 residues in the CDR3. V lost 2 bases and J lost 2, with 13 bases in between. The DNA for the CDR3 is TGTGCCTGGAGTCCACCGCCCTCTACCTACGAGCAGTACTTC. Translation gives CAWSPPPSTYEQYF.

About this clone itself: At one end the junction does not follow the germline gene, possibly because of a read error. The rearrangement links TRBV27 to TRBJ1-2; 7 bases match TRBD1. The CDR3 runs 12 residues. Per the germline V gene, CDR1 is MNHEY and CDR2 is SMNVEV (reference sequence). DNA of the CDR3: TGTGCCAGTGTGGGACAGCAAATACGAACCCTCTTC. It specifies CASVGQQIRTLF.

This chain joins TRBV10-2 and TRBJ1-1, with D perhaps TRBD1 (5 bases). The CDR3 is 13 amino acids. The V end lost 3 bases, the J end lost 0 bases, and 5 bases lay between the germline ends. Germline V gene sequence: CDR1 WSHSY, CDR2 SAAADI. CDR3 amino acids: CASSEGVNTEAFF. Written as DNA, the CDR3 is TGCGCCAGCAGTGAAGGGGTGAACACTGAAGCTTTCTTT.

The V gene is TRBV7-6, the J gene TRBJ2-2; maybe TRBD2 (8 bases). V lost 7 bases and J 7 bases, leaving 31 bases between the germline ends. Germline lookup yields CDR1 SGHVS and CDR2 FNYEAQ. This CDR3 spans 19 amino acids. The CDR3 loop reads CASTRQGPGTRRVNGELFF. Written as DNA, the CDR3 is TGTGCCAGCACCCGACAGGGCCCCGGGACTAGAAGGGTCAACGGGGAGCTGTTTTTT.

The CDR3 sequence: CASSLRKSQFTEAFF. The CDR3 nucleotides read TGCGCCAGCAGCTTGCGAAAGAGTCAATTCACTGAAGCTTTCTTT. The gene calls are TRBV5-1 and TRBJ1-1; no reliable D call. The germline V and J ends were trimmed by 1 base and 4 bases, with 14 bases remaining between them. This CDR3 has 15 amino acids. CDR1 is SGHRS and CDR2 is YFSETQ in the germline V gene.

This clone appeared a single time. V usage is TRBV6-1 and J usage is TRBJ2-3; 7 bases line up with TRBD2. The germline gives CDR1 MNHNS, CDR2 SASEGT. The CDR3 spans 14 residues. The V segment lost 8 bases and the J segment 2 bases; nucleotides outside the gene matches: 7. The CDR3 here is CASGGWDYTDTQYF. As DNA, the CDR3 is TGTGCCAGCGGGGGATGGGACTACACAGATACGCAGTATTTT.

The J gene is TRBJ2-5, the V gene TRBV15, with 9 bases lining up with TRBD1. The germline gives CDR1 LNHNV, CDR2 YYDKDF (reference sequence). The CDR3 runs to 14 residues. J was trimmed by 4 bases and V by 5 bases; bases with no gene match: 5. For the CDR3, the DNA is TGTGCCACCAGCGCAAACAGGGGGCCAGAGACCCAGTACTTC. Its translation is CATSANRGPETQYF.

The V and J genes are TRBV5-1 and TRBJ2-3; D remains unclear. The CDR3 is made up of 15 amino acids. The germline CDR1 and CDR2 sequences are SGHRS and YFSETQ. V was shortened by 4 bases and J by 0 bases, with 12 bases between the two germline ends. This CDR3 is CASSQTETSTDTQYF. The CDR3 DNA follows: TGCGCCAGCAGCCAAACAGAAACTAGCACAGATACGCAGTATTTT. Full variable domain (rest looked up from reference TRBV5-1 and TRBJ2-3): KAGVTQTPRYLIKTRGQQVTLSCSPISGHRSVSWYQQTPGQGLQFLFEYFSETQRNKGNFPGRFSGRQFSNSRSEMNVSTLELGDSALYLCASSQTETSTDTQYFGPGTRLTVL.

This rearrangement joins TRBV11-2 to TRBJ1-1; D perhaps matches TRBD1 (5 bases). Germline V gene sequence: CDR1 SGHAT, CDR2 FQNNGV. The CDR3 is 13 amino acids. V lost 8 bases and J lost 0, with 10 bases in between. The CDR3 DNA sequence: TGTGCCAGCGGACAACAATTGAACACTGAAGCTTTCTTT. Amino acids: CASGQQLNTEAFF.

As regards this clone: Other DNA sequences of this sample code for an identical CDR3. The gene calls are TRBV4-2 and TRBJ2-3, with D perhaps matching TRBD2 (5 bases). This CDR3 spans 17 amino acids. Germline V gene sequence: CDR1 LGHNA, CDR2 YNFKEQ. Trimming removed 1 base at V and 2 bases at J, with 16 bases between. CDR3 region: CASSQAPRGSFTDTQYF. CDR3 bases: TGTGCCAGCAGCCAAGCTCCCCGGGGATCGTTCACAGATACGCAGTATTTT.

V usage is TRBV5-6 and J usage is TRBJ1-4, with D perhaps TRBD1 (6 bases). The CDR3 is made up of 16 amino acids. Germline lookup yields CDR1 SGHDT and CDR2 YYEEEE. The V end was cut by 0 bases, the J end by 2 bases, with 11 bases between. The CDR3 reads CASSLEGTGTNEKLFF. The CDR3 nucleotides are TGTGCCAGCAGCTTGGAAGGTACAGGGACTAATGAAAAACTGTTTTTT.

DNA for the CDR3: TGTGCCAGCGTCCGTACAGATACGCAGTATTTT. Translating it yields CASVRTDTQYF. The rearrangement joins TRBV7-2 to TRBJ2-3; D remains unclear. V lost 8 bases and J 3 bases, leaving 6 bases between the germline ends. CDR3 length equals 11 residues. From germline, CDR1 is SGHTA and CDR2 FQGNSA.

This clone was seen a handful of times. The chain employs TRBV18 and TRBJ2-6; 9 bases agree with TRBD1. With 6 bases clipped from V and 2 bases from J, the junction kept 8 bases outside the gene matches. The CDR3 consists of 17 residues. The germline gives CDR1 KGHSH, CDR2 LQKENI. The CDR3 here is CASSPGQGSPGANVLTF. The CDR3 nucleotides read TGTGCCAGCTCGCCGGGACAGGGTTCCCCTGGGGCCAACGTCCTGACTTTC.

The V call is TRBV19, the J call TRBJ2-5; 7 positions agree with TRBD1. Germline V lookup: CDR1 LNHDA, CDR2 SQIVND (reference sequence). V lost 4 bases, J lost 5 bases, and 7 bases stayed unmatched. The CDR3 runs to 14 residues. CDR3: CASSRRGQGETQYF. The CDR3 nucleotides are TGTGCCAGTAGTAGAAGGGGGCAGGGGGAGACCCAGTACTTC. Full variable domain (outside the CDR3, taken from reference TRBV19 and TRBJ2-5): DGGITQSPKYLFRKEGQNVTLSCEQNLNHDAMYWYRQDPGQGLRLIYYSQIVNDFQKGDIAEGYSVSREKKESFPLTVTSAQKNPTAFYLCASSRRGQGETQYFGPGTRLLVL.